These 5 T cell receptor beta chains were all obtained from the same sample, sequenced in a study of control samples from healthy donors and cancer patients (dated by TCRdb to 2018 to 2020). The library was built by means of the immunoSEQ multiplex PCR assay. This is the immuneACCESS table as TCRdb keeps it, with only in-frame sequences that have V and J called. A part of the clones is gone; compared with another copy, unresolved V genes explain less than half, and the rest is unexplained. Here the sample has more than 150,000 clones; approximately 90% occur a single time. The ten biggest clones cover 0.68% of the sample. Sequencing was carried out using blood. The receptors were sampled from a woman in her 30s in good health.

V and J are TRBV7-8 and TRBJ2-2; no clear D gene. The V end lost 0 bases, the J end lost 6 bases, and 8 bases lay between the germline ends. The CDR3 consists of 14 residues. CDR1 is SGHVS and CDR2 is FQNEAQ in the germline V gene. CDR3 in amino acids: CASSLALWAGELFF. DNA for the CDR3: TGTGCCAGCAGCTTAGCCCTCTGGGCCGGGGAGCTGTTTTTT.

The gene calls are TRBV6-2 or TRBV6-3 and TRBJ2-6; D call uncertain. Germline-derived CDR1 and CDR2 are MNHEY and SVGEGT. V was trimmed by 4 bases and J by 0 bases, leaving 10 bases between them. The CDR3 runs to 16 residues. The CDR3, as DNA: TGTGCCAGCAGTTCCCCTCTCAACTCTGGGGCCAACGTCCTGACTTTC. Its protein product is CASSSPLNSGANVLTF.

This chain joins TRBV6-5 and TRBJ2-2, with 7 bases matching TRBD1. V dropped 0 bases and J dropped 5; count of bases not matched to a gene: 3. CDR1 and CDR2 from the germline V gene are MNHEY and SVGAGI. This CDR3 is built from 15 residues. This chain's CDR3 is CASSYSTGRTGELFF. The CDR3 DNA follows: TGTGCCAGCAGTTACTCGACAGGGAGAACCGGGGAGCTGTTTTTT.

This clone has only one observation. The chain combines TRBV4-2 with TRBJ2-7; 8 nucleotides agree with TRBD1. V lost 5 bases to trimming and J lost 5 bases; unmatched junction nucleotides: 11. Germline CDR1 and CDR2: LGHNA and YNFKEQ. The CDR3 is 15 amino acids. Here the CDR3 DNA reads TGTGCCAGCAGCAAAGGAGGACAGGGTCACAACGAGCAGTACTTC. It specifies CASSKGGQGHNEQYF.

The J gene is TRBJ1-1, the V gene TRBV19, with 8 bases matching TRBD1. In germline, CDR1 is LNHDA, CDR2 SQIVND (reference sequence). After removal of 8 bases from V and 1 base from J, the junction contained 6 bases not matched to a gene. CDR3 size: 14 residues. CDR3 residues: CASGRQGTNTEAFF. CDR3 DNA sequence: TGTGCCAGTGGTAGACAGGGGACGAACACTGAAGCTTTCTTT.